The sequence of this T cell receptor (beta chain) was determined in a study of blood T cell repertoires in COVID-19. About the research overall: Acute and convalescent COVID-19 specimens originated in the United States, Italy and Spain. PBMCs, B-cell-depleted T cells, or T cells provided the cDNA or gDNA that made up the material.

In the original workflow: Reference gene primer amplification gave nucleated cell count estimates. The table came from immunoSEQ multiplex PCR; TCRdb's copy has only in-frame clones and leaves some out. Clonal size and the V and J genes are those of that table, whereas D and trimming came from the DNA. The profile shows approximately 60,000 clones, under 85% of them singletons. This TCR was sampled from a man aged 55-75 years with acute or convalescent COVID-19. Specimen: peripheral blood.

The CDR3 is CASSFGQAEQYF. DNA of the CDR3: TGCGCCAGCAGCTTTGGACAGGCCGAGCAGTACTTC. The V and J genes are TRBV5-1 and TRBJ2-7; TRBD1 matches 7 bases. Trimming took 2 bases from V and 6 from J; bases not matched to a gene: 2. This CDR3 comprises 12 residues. Per germline, CDR1 SGHRS and CDR2 YFSETQ.